This T cell receptor beta chain was identified in a study of cytomegalovirus exposure and HLA in healthy donors. Data came from immunoSEQ multiplex PCR; TCRdb stores just in-frame clones and leaves some out. The data contain 220,000 or so clones, around 86% of them singletons. Trimming stripped 6 bases from V and 2 bases from J, with 17 bases between. The CDR3 covers 15 residues. CDR1 is MNHEY, CDR2 SMNVEV, per germline (reference sequence). Sequencing input: PBMCs. This sequence originates from a woman aged 18-35 years in good health and CMV-seropositive. The chain employs TRBV27 and TRBJ2-7, with D perhaps matching TRBD2 (6 bases). CDR3 DNA sequence: TGTGCCAGCAGACACACCGGGGGATACCCCTACGAGCAGTACTTC. This codes for CASRHTGGYPYEQYF.